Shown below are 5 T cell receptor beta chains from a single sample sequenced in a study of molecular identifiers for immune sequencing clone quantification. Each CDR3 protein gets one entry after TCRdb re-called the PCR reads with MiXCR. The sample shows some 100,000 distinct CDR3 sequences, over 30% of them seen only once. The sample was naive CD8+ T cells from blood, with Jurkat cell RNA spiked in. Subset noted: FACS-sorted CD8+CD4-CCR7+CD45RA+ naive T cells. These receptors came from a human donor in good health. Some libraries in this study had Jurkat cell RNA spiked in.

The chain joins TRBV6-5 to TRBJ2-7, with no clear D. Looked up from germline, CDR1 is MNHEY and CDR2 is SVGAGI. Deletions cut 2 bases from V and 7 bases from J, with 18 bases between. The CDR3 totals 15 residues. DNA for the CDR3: TGTGCCAGCAGTTACAAAGCCCCCTGGGCACATGAGCAGTACTTC. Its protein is CASSYKAPWAHEQYF.

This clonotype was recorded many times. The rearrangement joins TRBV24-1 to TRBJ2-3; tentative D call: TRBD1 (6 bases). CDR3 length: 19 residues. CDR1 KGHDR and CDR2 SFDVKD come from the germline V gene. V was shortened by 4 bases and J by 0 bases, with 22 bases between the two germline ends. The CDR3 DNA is TGTGCCACCAGTGACTCTTTACCGTCACAGGGACCAAGCACAGATACGCAGTATTTT. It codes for CATSDSLPSQGPSTDTQYF.

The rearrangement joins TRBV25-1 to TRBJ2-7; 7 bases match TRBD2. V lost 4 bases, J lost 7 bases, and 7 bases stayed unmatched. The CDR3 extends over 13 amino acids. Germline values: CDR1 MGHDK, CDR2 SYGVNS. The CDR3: CASSATGGLEQYF. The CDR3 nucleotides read TGTGCCAGCAGTGCGACGGGAGGACTGGAGCAGTACTTC.

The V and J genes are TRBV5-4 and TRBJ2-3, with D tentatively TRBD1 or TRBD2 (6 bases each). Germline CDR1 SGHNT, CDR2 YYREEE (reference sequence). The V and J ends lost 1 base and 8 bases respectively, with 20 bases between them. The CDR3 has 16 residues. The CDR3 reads CASSLPRDTSTGTQYF. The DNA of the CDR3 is TGTGCCAGCAGCTTGCCGCGGGACACTAGCACGGGTACGCAGTATTTT.

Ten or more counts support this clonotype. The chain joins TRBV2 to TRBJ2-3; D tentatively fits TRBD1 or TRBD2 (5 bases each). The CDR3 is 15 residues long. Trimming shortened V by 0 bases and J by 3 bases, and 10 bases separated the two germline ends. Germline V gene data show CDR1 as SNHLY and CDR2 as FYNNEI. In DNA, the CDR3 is TGTGCCAGCAGTGAAGCGCTGGGGGTAACAGATACGCAGTATTTT. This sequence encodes CASSEALGVTDTQYF.